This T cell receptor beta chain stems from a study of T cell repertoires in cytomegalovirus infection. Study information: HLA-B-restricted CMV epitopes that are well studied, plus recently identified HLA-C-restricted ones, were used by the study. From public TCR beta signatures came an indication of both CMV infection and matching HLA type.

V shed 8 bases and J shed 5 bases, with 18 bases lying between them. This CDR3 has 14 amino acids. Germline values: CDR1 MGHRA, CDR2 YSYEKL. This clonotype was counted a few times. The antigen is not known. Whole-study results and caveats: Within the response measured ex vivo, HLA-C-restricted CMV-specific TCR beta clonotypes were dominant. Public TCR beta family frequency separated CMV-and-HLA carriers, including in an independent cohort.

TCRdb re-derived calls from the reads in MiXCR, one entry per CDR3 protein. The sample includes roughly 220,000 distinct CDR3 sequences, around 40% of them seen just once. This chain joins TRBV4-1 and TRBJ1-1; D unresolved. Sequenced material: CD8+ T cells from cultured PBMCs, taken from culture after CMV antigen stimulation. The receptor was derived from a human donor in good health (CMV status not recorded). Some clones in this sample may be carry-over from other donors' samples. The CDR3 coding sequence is TGCGCCAGCGTCTCGGATCGGGGAGTGACTGAAGCTTTCTTT. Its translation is CASVSDRGVTEAFF.